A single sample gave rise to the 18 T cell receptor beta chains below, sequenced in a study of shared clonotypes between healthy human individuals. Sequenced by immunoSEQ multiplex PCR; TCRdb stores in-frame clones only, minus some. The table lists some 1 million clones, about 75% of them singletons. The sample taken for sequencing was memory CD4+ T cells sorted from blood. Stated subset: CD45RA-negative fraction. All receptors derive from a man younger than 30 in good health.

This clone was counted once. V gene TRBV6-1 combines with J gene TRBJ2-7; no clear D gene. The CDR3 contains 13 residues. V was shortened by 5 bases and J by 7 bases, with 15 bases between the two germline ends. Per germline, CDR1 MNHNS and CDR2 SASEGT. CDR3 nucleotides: TGTGCCAGCAGTAGACAACCCGACCGGGAGCAGTACTTC. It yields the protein CASSRQPDREQYF.

CDR3 sequence: CASSYRTGVTEAFF. CDR3 bases: TGTGCCAGCAGTTACCGGACAGGGGTTACTGAAGCTTTCTTT. The genes are TRBV6-5 and TRBJ1-1; TRBD1 agrees at 9 bases. The ends lost 2 bases at V and 5 bases at J; junction bases unmatched: 3. Germline V gives CDR1 MNHEY, CDR2 SVGAGI. There are 14 residues in the CDR3.

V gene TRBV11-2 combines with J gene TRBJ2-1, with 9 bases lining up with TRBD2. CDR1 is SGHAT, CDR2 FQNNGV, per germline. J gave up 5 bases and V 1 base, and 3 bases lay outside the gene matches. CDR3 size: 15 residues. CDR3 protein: CASSLGAGGNNEQFF. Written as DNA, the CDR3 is TGTGCCAGCAGCTTAGGAGCGGGAGGAAACAATGAGCAGTTCTTC.

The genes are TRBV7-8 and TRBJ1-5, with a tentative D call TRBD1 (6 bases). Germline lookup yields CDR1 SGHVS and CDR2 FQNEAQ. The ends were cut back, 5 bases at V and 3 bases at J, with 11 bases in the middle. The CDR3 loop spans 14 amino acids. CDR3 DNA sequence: TGTGCCAGCAGCAAAGGACAGCCCAATCAGCCCCAGCATTTT. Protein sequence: CASSKGQPNQPQHF.

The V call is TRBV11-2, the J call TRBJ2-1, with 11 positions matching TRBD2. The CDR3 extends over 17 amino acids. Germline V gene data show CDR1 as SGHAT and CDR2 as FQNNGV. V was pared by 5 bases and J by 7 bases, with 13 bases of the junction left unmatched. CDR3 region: CASSAHPTSGSGNEQFF. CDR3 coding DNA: TGTGCCAGCAGCGCCCACCCAACTAGCGGGAGCGGTAATGAGCAGTTCTTC.

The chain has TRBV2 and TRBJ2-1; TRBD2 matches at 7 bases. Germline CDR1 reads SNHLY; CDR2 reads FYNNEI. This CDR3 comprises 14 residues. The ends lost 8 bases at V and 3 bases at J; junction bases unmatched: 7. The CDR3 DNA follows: TGTGCCAGCCGGGATAGGACTAGCTACAATGAGCAGTTCTTC. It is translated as CASRDRTSYNEQFF.

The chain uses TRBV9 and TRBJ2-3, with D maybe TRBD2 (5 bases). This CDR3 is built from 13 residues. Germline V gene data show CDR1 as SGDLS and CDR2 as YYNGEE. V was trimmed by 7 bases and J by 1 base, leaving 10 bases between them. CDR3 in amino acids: CASSGGRTDTQYF. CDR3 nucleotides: TGTGCCAGCTCTGGCGGGCGCACAGATACGCAGTATTTT.

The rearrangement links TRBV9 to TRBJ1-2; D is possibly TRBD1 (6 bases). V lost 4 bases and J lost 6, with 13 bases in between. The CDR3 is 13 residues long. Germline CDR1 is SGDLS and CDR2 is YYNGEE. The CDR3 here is CASSLTGNNGYTF. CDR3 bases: TGTGCCAGCAGCCTCACAGGGAATAATGGCTACACCTTC. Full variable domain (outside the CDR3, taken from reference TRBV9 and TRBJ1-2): DSGVTQTPKHLITATGQRVTLRCSPRSGDLSVYWYQQSLDQGLQFLIQYYNGEERAKGNILERFSAQQFPDLHSELNLSSLELGDSALYFCASSLTGNNGYTFGSGTRLTVV.

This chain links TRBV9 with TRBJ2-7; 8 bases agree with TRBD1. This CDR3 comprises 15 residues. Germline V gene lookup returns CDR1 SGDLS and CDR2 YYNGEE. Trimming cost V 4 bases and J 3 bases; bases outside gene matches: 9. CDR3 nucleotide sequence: TGTGCCAGCAGCCCGCGGACAGGGCCTTACTACGAGCAGTACTTC. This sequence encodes CASSPRTGPYYEQYF.

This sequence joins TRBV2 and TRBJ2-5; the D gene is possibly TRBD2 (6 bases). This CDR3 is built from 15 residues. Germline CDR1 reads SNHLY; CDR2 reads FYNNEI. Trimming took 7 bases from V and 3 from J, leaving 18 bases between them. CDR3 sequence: CASIELGGAKETQYF. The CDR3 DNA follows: TGTGCCAGCATTGAGCTCGGCGGGGCCAAAGAGACCCAGTACTTC.

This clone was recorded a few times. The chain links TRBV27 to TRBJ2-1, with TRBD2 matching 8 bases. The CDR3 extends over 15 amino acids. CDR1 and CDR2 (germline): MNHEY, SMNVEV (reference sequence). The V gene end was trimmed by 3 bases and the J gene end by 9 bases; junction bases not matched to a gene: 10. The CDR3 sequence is CASSLGGTRGVEQFF. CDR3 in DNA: TGTGCCAGCAGTTTGGGTGGGACTAGGGGGGTTGAGCAGTTCTTC.

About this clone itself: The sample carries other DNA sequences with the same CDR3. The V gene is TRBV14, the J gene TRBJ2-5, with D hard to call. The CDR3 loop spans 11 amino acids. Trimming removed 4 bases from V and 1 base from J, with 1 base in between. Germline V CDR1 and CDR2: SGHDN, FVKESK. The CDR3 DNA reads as TGTGCCAGCAGCCTCCAAGAGACCCAGTACTTC. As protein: CASSLQETQYF.

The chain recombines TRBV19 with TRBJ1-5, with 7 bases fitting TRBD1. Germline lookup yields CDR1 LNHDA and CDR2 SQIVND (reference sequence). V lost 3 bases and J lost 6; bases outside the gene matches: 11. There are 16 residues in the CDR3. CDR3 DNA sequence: TGTGCCAGTAGTATTCTAACGACAGGGATGGGTCAGCCCCAGCATTTT. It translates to CASSILTTGMGQPQHF.

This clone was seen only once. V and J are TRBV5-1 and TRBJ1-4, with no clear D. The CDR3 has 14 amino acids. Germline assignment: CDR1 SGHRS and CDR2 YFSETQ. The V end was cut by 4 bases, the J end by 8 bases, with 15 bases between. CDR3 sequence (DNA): TGCGCCAGCAGCCCTGGGTGGAGTGACGAAAAACTGTTTTTT. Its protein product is CASSPGWSDEKLFF.

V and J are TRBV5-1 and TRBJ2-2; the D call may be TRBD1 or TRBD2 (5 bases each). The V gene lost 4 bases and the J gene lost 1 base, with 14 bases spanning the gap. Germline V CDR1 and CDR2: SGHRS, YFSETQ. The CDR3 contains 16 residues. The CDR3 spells CASSAMGRMNTGELFF. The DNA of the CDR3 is TGCGCCAGCAGCGCAATGGGACGGATGAACACCGGGGAGCTGTTTTTT.

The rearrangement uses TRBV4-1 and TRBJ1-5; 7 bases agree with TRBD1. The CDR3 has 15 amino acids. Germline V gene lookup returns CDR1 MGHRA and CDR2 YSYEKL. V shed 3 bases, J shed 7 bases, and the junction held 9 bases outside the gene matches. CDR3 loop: CASSHAGGKGQPQHF. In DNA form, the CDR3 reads TGCGCCAGCAGCCACGCAGGGGGGAAAGGGCAGCCCCAGCATTTT.

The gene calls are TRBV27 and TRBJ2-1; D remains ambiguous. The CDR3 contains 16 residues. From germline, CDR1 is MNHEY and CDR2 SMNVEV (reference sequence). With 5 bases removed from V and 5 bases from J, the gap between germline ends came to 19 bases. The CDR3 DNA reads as TGTGCCAGCAGTGACCCTGGCCCCTATATCGACAATGAGCAGTTCTTC. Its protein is CASSDPGPYIDNEQFF.

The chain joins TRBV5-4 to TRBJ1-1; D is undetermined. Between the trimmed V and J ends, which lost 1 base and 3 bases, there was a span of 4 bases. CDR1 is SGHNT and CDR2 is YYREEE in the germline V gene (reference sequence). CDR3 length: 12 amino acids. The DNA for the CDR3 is TGTGCCAGCAGCTTGAAAGACACTGAAGCTTTCTTT. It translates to CASSLKDTEAFF.